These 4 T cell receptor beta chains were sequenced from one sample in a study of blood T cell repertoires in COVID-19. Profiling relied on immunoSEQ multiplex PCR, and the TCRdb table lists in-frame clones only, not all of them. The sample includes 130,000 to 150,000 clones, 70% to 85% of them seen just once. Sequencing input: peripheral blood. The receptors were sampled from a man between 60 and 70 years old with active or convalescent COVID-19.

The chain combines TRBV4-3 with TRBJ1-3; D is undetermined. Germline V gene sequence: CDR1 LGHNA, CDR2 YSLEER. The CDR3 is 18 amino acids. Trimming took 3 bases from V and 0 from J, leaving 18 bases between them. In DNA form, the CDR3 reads TGCGCCAGCAGCCAGTCCGGGTCTCAAGAATACTCTGGAAACACCATATATTTT. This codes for CASSQSGSQEYSGNTIYF.

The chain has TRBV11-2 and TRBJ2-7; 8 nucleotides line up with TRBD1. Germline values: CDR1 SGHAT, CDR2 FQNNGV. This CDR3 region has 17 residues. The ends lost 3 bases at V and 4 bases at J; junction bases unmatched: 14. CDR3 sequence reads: CASSFGAGGGSTYEQYF. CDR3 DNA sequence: TGTGCCAGCAGCTTCGGTGCAGGGGGCGGCTCAACTTACGAGCAGTACTTC.

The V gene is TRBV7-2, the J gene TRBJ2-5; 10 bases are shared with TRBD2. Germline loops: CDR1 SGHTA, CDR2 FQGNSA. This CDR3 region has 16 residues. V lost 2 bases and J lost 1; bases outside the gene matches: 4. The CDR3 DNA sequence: TGTGCCAGCAGCTTATGGTCTAGCGGGGGCCAAGAGACCCAGTACTTC. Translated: CASSLWSSGGQETQYF.

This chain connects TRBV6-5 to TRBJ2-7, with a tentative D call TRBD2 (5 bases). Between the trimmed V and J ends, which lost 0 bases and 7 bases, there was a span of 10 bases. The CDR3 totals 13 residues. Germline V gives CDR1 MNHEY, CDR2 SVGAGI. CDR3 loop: CASSYSWPGEQYF. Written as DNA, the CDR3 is TGTGCCAGCAGTTACTCTTGGCCGGGGGAGCAGTACTTC.